This T cell receptor beta chain was captured in a study of OX40 agonist ivuxolimab in advanced cancers. Study summary: Prior checkpoint blockade (anti-PD-1, anti-PD-L1 or anti-CTLA-4) was permitted; about 40% had it. Partial responses were seen in three patients, one with hepatocellular carcinoma and two with cutaneous melanoma. Findings of the study overall: Those patients achieving a partial response at 0.1-3.0 mg/kg showed among the lowest clonal expansion.

This CDR3 spans 16 amino acids. Trimming pared 5 bases from V and 0 bases from J, leaving 14 bases between. Germline V gene data show CDR1 as MDHEN and CDR2 as SYDVKM. Exclusion applied to patients with autoimmune disease history or systemic immunosuppression. As for this clone: Its specificity is unknown.

The repertoire was sequenced with immunoSEQ multiplex PCR; TCRdb's copy has only in-frame clones and lacks some. The sample consists of more than 65,000 clones, 89% of them appearing once. This chain uses TRBV28 with TRBJ1-3, with D possibly being TRBD1 (6 bases). This clonotype was sampled from an adult with an advanced solid tumor such as melanoma, head and neck, liver or kidney cancer. The source was CD4+ or CD8+ T cells sorted from blood, collected in a trial of the OX40 agonist ivuxolimab. CDR3 bases: TGTGCCAGCAGTCCGGGACACTCGTCCTCTGGAAACACCATATATTTT. As protein: CASSPGHSSSGNTIYF.